This TCR beta chain was identified in a study of CD4 T cells in relation to SARS-CoV-2 and coronaviruses. About the study: No peptide or an HIV-1 Nef peptide pool served as negative control. Study-level findings and limits: Pre-pandemic and post-infection samples never came from the same donor.

Before the COVID-19 pandemic, during about 2011-2019, CD4+ T cells were taken from unexposed donors. CD4+ T cells were isolated from the cells after about 11 days of culture. Measured with immunoSEQ multiplex PCR; TCRdb has only the in-frame clones, and not every one. In the table there are about 26,000 clones, around 76% of which are singletons. With regard to this clone: Its antigen is not known.

CDR1 and CDR2 (germline): SNHLY, FYNNEI. This CDR3 spans 13 amino acids. V lost 7 bases and J lost 6; bases outside the gene matches: 3. The chain combines TRBV2 with TRBJ2-1; 10 bases line up with TRBD2. This clonotype was sampled from a human donor in good health. Input material: CD4+ T cells from PBMCs, cultured in vitro. This CDR3 reads CASKEREGNEQFF. The CDR3 DNA is TGTGCCAGCAAGGAGCGGGAGGGCAATGAGCAGTTCTTC.